The text below deals with one T cell receptor (beta chain). This specimen comes from a study of blood T cell repertoires in COVID-19. Overall study: Sites in the United States, Italy and Spain provided acute and convalescent COVID-19 samples. PBMCs, B-cell-depleted T cells, or T cells were the source of the cDNA or gDNA that made up the material.

After removal of 3 bases from V and 3 bases from J, the junction contained 8 bases not matched to a gene. The CDR3 sequence is 17 residues long. The germline V gene has CDR1 LNHDA and CDR2 SQIVND (reference sequence). In the authors' methods: Estimates of nucleated cell counts were drawn from the amplification of reference gene primers. Repertoires were generated with immunoSEQ multiplex PCR, while TCRdb's copy carries only in-frame clones and drops some. V and J calls and clone size are given by that table; D and trimming were obtained from the DNA. The table shows 160,000 or so clones, with nearly 80% occurring only once.

The chain joins TRBV19 to TRBJ1-5, with TRBD1 identical over 10 bases. This clonotype originated in a woman older than 75 with acute or convalescent COVID-19. The sequenced sample consisted of peripheral blood. In nucleotides, the CDR3 is TGTGCCAGTAGTATCCCAACGACAGGGGGCTACAATCAGCCCCAGCATTTT. Translated, it gives CASSIPTTGGYNQPQHF.